The table lists the clone carrying this T cell receptor beta chain with many counts. Its target is not known. These data are taken from a study of glioma-infiltrating T cells. TCR alpha and beta CDR3 regions were amplified from RNA using iRepertoire nested multiplex PCR. One-step reverse transcription and amplification started from approximately 100-400 ng of tissue mRNA or PBMC total RNA. TCRdb independently ran MiXCR on the multiplex PCR reads; one entry per CDR3 protein. The table has 100,000 to 150,000 distinct CDR3 sequences, roughly 25% seen once. V lost 5 bases, J lost 4 bases, and 8 bases lay in between. Germline assignment: CDR1 MDHEN and CDR2 SYDVKM. The CDR3 is 12 amino acids. Points from the study as a whole: Non-neoplastic patients had below-expected tissue-blood divergence, while all gliomas exceeded expectation. Very few CDR3 sequences were shared between tissue and blood.

This chain connects TRBV28 to TRBJ1-2, with D tentatively TRBD1 (5 bases). The receptor was derived from a human donor with low-grade glioma or glioblastoma, undergoing nonglioma brain surgery, or in good health (not recorded which). Sequencing input: glioma tissue, nonneoplastic brain tissue, or PBMCs (not recorded which). The CDR3 region is CASSRQSYGYTF. CDR3 in DNA: TGTGCCAGCAGTAGACAGTCCTATGGCTACACCTTC.